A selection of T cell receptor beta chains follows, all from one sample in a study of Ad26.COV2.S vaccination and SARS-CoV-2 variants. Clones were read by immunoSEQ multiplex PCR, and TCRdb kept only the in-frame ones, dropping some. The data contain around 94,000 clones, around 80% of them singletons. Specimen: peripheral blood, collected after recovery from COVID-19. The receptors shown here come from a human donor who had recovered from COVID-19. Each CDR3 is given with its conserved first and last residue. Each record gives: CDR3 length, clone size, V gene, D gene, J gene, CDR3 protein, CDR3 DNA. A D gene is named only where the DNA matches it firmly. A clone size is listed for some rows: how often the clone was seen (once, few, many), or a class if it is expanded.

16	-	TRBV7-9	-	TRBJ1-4	CASSSPAGGDNEKLFF	TGTGCCAGCAGCTCGCCCGCGGGAGGGGATAATGAAAAACTGTTTTTT
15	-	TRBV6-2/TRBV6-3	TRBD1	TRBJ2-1	CASSSVDRGGNEQFF	TGTGCCAGCAGTTCGGTGGACAGGGGAGGGAATGAGCAGTTCTTC
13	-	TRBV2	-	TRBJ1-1	CASSVGLVTEAFF	TGTGCCAGCAGCGTAGGGTTGGTCACTGAAGCTTTCTTT
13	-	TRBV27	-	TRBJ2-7	CASSQALNYEQYF	TGTGCCAGCAGTCAGGCGCTGAACTACGAGCAGTACTTC
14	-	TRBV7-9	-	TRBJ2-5	CASSLVAAQETQYF	TGTGCCAGCAGCTTAGTCGCGGCCCAAGAGACCCAGTACTTC
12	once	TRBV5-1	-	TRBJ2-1	CASSEGNSVQFF	TGCGCCAGCAGCGAGGGCAATAGCGTGCAGTTCTTC
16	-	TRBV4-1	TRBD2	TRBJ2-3	CASSQVLAGGTDTQYF	TGCGCCAGCAGCCAAGTATTAGCGGGGGGCACAGATACGCAGTATTTT
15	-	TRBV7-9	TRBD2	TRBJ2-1	CASSLNRGGFDEQFF	TGTGCCAGCAGCTTAAATCGGGGGGGTTTCGATGAGCAGTTCTTC
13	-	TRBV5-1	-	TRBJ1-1	CASSATGHSEAFF	TGCGCCAGCAGCGCAACAGGGCATAGTGAAGCTTTCTTT
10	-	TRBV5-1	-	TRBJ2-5	CASGQETQYF	TGCGCCAGTGGACAAGAGACCCAGTACTTC
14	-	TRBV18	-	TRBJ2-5	CASSPPGDRETQYF	TGTGCCAGCTCACCACCGGGTGATAGAGAGACCCAGTACTTC
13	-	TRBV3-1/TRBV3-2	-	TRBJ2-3	CASSQDHTDTQYF	TGTGCCAGCAGCCAAGATCACACAGATACGCAGTATTTT
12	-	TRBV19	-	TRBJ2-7	CASSWRFGEQYF	TGTGCCAGTAGCTGGCGGTTTGGCGAGCAGTACTTC
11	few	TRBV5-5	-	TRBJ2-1	CASSLQGVLFF	TGTGCCAGCAGCTTGCAGGGTGTCCTGTTCTTC
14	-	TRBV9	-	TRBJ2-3	CASSIGQSTDTQYF	TGTGCCAGCAGCATCGGACAGAGCACAGATACGCAGTATTTT
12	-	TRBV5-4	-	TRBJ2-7	CASSTSRGEQYF	TGTGCCAGCAGCACCTCAAGAGGCGAGCAGTACTTC
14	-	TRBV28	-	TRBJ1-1	CASSSPTGNTEAFF	TGTGCCAGCAGTTCTCCCACAGGGAACACTGAAGCTTTCTTT
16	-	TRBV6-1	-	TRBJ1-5	CASSEAGGYRAQPQHF	TGTGCCAGCAGTGAAGCTGGGGGGTATCGGGCTCAGCCCCAGCATTTT
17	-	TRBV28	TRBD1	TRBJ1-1	CASSLLLDRGLNTEAFF	TGTGCCAGCAGTTTATTATTGGACAGGGGGCTAAACACTGAAGCTTTCTTT
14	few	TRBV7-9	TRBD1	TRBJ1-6	CASSSGQGSSPLHF	TGTGCCAGCAGCTCGGGACAGGGGAGTTCACCCCTCCACTTT
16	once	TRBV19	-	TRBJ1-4	CASGGSVRGGNEKLFF	TGTGCCAGTGGGGGGTCTGTTCGAGGAGGGAATGAAAAACTGTTTTTT
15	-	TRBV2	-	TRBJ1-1	CASSGASFTENEAFF	TGTGCCAGCAGCGGAGCCTCCTTTACAGAGAATGAAGCTTTCTTT
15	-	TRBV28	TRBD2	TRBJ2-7	CASSAGDGLNYEQYF	TGTGCCAGCAGTGCGGGGGACGGACTTAACTACGAGCAGTACTTC
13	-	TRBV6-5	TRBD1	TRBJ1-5	CASSNRGSQPQHF	TGTGCCAGCAGTAACAGGGGTAGTCAGCCCCAGCATTTT
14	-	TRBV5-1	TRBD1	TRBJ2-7	CASSTDRGLGEQYF	TGCGCCAGCAGCACGGACAGGGGGCTTGGCGAGCAGTACTTC
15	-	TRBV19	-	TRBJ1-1	CASSQTNHPYTEAFF	TGTGCCAGTAGTCAGACAAATCACCCCTACACTGAAGCTTTCTTT
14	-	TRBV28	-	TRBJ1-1	CASSLSYQTLGAFF	TGTGCCAGCAGTTTAAGTTACCAAACCCTCGGAGCTTTCTTT
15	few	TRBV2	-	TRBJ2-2	CASSHQTGNTGELFF	TGTGCCAGCAGTCACCAGACGGGGAACACCGGGGAGCTGTTTTTT
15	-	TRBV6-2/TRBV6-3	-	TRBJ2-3	CASSYYGGVTDTQYF	TGTGCCAGCAGTTACTATGGCGGGGTAACAGATACGCAGTATTTT
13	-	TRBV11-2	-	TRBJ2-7	CASSFRLSYEQYF	TGTGCCAGCAGCTTTAGGCTGTCCTACGAGCAGTACTTC